This is a list of T cell receptor beta chains from one sample in a study of identical twins. TCRdb re-derived calls from the 5' RACE reads in MiXCR, one entry per CDR3 protein. This repertoire shows 500,000 to 550,000 distinct CDR3 sequences, around 22% found once; its top ten account for about 0.5%. This same sample was also taken into another study, of yellow fever vaccine responses in identical twins.

The sample was CD4+ T cells sorted from blood. These receptors originate from a woman aged 18-29 years in good health. Both conserved end residues are part of each CDR3. Each record gives: V gene, clone size, J gene, D gene, CDR3 DNA, CDR3 protein. The D gene is left open where the match is weak. The size entry is marked missing in some rows and otherwise reads once, few, many or a size class.

v_call: TRBV12-3/TRBV12-4
clone_size: few
j_call: TRBJ2-7
d_call: -
cdr3_nt: TGTGCCAGCACCAACTCAGGGGTCCACGAGCAGTACTTC
cdr3_aa: CASTNSGVHEQYF

v_call: TRBV10-3
clone_size: -
j_call: TRBJ2-7
d_call: TRBD2
cdr3_nt: TGTGCCATCAGTGGGGGAGCGGGACCCTACGAGCAGTACTTC
cdr3_aa: CAISGGAGPYEQYF

v_call: TRBV5-5
clone_size: -
j_call: TRBJ2-7
d_call: -
cdr3_nt: TGTGCCAGCAGCTTGTGGAGGCAGGCCCACTACGAGCAGTACTTC
cdr3_aa: CASSLWRQAHYEQYF

v_call: TRBV7-9
clone_size: -
j_call: TRBJ2-1
d_call: TRBD2
cdr3_nt: TGTGCCAGCAGCTTCCCGGGACTAGCGGGAGTAGTTAATGAGCAGTTCTTC
cdr3_aa: CASSFPGLAGVVNEQFF

v_call: TRBV7-2
clone_size: -
j_call: TRBJ2-7
d_call: -
cdr3_nt: TGTGCCAGCAGCTTCCGTCTCTTAACCTACGAGCAGTACTTC
cdr3_aa: CASSFRLLTYEQYF

v_call: TRBV6-2/TRBV6-3
clone_size: few
j_call: TRBJ2-7
d_call: TRBD2
cdr3_nt: TGTGCCAGCAGTTACTCCGATAAGCGGGGATACTCCTACGAGCAGTACTTC
cdr3_aa: CASSYSDKRGYSYEQYF

v_call: TRBV19
clone_size: few
j_call: TRBJ1-1
d_call: TRBD1
cdr3_nt: TGTGCCAGTACTCGTAACCCCAGGGGGCCTGAAGCTTTCTTT
cdr3_aa: CASTRNPRGPEAFF

v_call: TRBV12-3/TRBV12-4
clone_size: few
j_call: TRBJ2-2
d_call: -
cdr3_nt: TGTGCCAGCAGTTTTGGGTACACCGGGGAGCTGTTTTTT
cdr3_aa: CASSFGYTGELFF

v_call: TRBV5-1
clone_size: -
j_call: TRBJ2-2
d_call: TRBD2
cdr3_nt: TGCGCCAGCAGCTTGAGAGCGGGGGGGCCCACCGGGGAGCTGTTTTTT
cdr3_aa: CASSLRAGGPTGELFF

v_call: TRBV6-4
clone_size: few
j_call: TRBJ2-1
d_call: TRBD2
cdr3_nt: TGTGCCAGCGGGACGGGAGGTGGGAATGAGCAGTTCTTC
cdr3_aa: CASGTGGGNEQFF

v_call: TRBV12-3/TRBV12-4
clone_size: few
j_call: TRBJ2-2
d_call: -
cdr3_nt: TGTGCCAGCAGTTTTAGAGGGCACACCGGGGAGCTGTTTTTT
cdr3_aa: CASSFRGHTGELFF

v_call: TRBV10-3
clone_size: -
j_call: TRBJ1-2
d_call: -
cdr3_nt: TGTGCCATCAGGGACGGTAAGAACTATGGCTACACCTTC
cdr3_aa: CAIRDGKNYGYTF

v_call: TRBV5-1
clone_size: many
j_call: TRBJ2-2
d_call: -
cdr3_nt: TGTGCCAGCAGCCAGAACACCGGGGAGCTGTTTTTT
cdr3_aa: CASSQNTGELFF

v_call: TRBV4-1
clone_size: -
j_call: TRBJ2-1
d_call: -
cdr3_nt: TGCGCCAGCAGCCAAGACCCCGCGAACTCCTACAATGAGCAGTTCTTC
cdr3_aa: CASSQDPANSYNEQFF

v_call: TRBV6-1
clone_size: -
j_call: TRBJ2-1
d_call: -
cdr3_nt: TGTGCCAGCAGATCAGTACTTCCCTACAATGAGCAGTTCTTC
cdr3_aa: CASRSVLPYNEQFF

v_call: TRBV12-3/TRBV12-4
clone_size: -
j_call: TRBJ1-5
d_call: TRBD1
cdr3_nt: TGTGCCAGCAGTCCCGGGCAGGGGGCTGGTCAGCCCCAGCATTTT
cdr3_aa: CASSPGQGAGQPQHF

v_call: TRBV2
clone_size: few
j_call: TRBJ2-2
d_call: -
cdr3_nt: TGTGCCAGCAGTGAAATGGGGTTTCGGGACGGGGAGCTGTTTTTT
cdr3_aa: CASSEMGFRDGELFF

v_call: TRBV28
clone_size: -
j_call: TRBJ2-7
d_call: -
cdr3_nt: TGTGCCAGCACCGTAGGGGGTATCGCCTACGAGCAGTACTTC
cdr3_aa: CASTVGGIAYEQYF

v_call: TRBV3-1
clone_size: few
j_call: TRBJ1-1
d_call: -
cdr3_nt: TGTGCCAGCAGCCAACTTGATGAAGCTTTCTTT
cdr3_aa: CASSQLDEAFF

v_call: TRBV20-1
clone_size: -
j_call: TRBJ1-3
d_call: -
cdr3_nt: TGCAGTGCTAGAGACGGGGACCTCTCTGGAAACACCATATATTTT
cdr3_aa: CSARDGDLSGNTIYF

v_call: TRBV12-3/TRBV12-4
clone_size: -
j_call: TRBJ2-4
d_call: -
cdr3_nt: TGTGCCAGCAGCCTAGTGGCTCTAAAAAACATTCAGTACTTC
cdr3_aa: CASSLVALKNIQYF

v_call: TRBV5-1
clone_size: -
j_call: TRBJ2-1
d_call: TRBD1
cdr3_nt: TGCGCCAGCAGCACAGGACAGGGCAACTACAATGAGCAGTTCTTC
cdr3_aa: CASSTGQGNYNEQFF